This T cell receptor beta chain stems from a study of blood T cell repertoires in COVID-19. This clone has a handful of counts. The method was immunoSEQ multiplex PCR; TCRdb's version includes in-frame clones alone and lacks a portion of them. In the table there are tens of thousands of clones, about 88% of which are singletons. This CDR3 has 14 residues. With 0 bases removed from V and 8 bases from J, the gap between germline ends came to 14 bases. Germline loops: CDR1 SGHDT, CDR2 YYEEEE. This TCR derives from a man aged 60 to 69 with active COVID-19. The specimen was peripheral blood. The chain combines TRBV5-6 with TRBJ1-2, with D perhaps TRBD1 (5 bases). CDR3: CASSLAVQVMGYTF. The CDR3 region has the DNA TGTGCCAGCAGCTTGGCCGTACAGGTTATGGGCTACACCTTC.